This note documents a single T cell receptor (beta chain) sequence. The V gene end was trimmed by 6 bases and the J gene end by 3 bases; junction bases not matched to a gene: 12. Germline values: CDR1 SGHRS, CDR2 YFSETQ. The CDR3 runs to 16 residues. This sample was taken from a study of blood T cell repertoires in COVID-19. Data came from immunoSEQ multiplex PCR; TCRdb stores just in-frame clones and leaves some out. The data hold about 98,000 clones, with roughly nine tenths observed a single time. The receptor's source is a woman in her 50s with COVID-19, enrolled during active disease. The rearrangement joins TRBV5-1 to TRBJ2-3; 8 bases align to TRBD2. What was sequenced was peripheral blood. CDR3 loop: CASNPNRGGLTDTQYF. The DNA for the CDR3 is TGCGCCAGCAACCCAAACCGGGGGGGCTTGACAGATACGCAGTATTTT.